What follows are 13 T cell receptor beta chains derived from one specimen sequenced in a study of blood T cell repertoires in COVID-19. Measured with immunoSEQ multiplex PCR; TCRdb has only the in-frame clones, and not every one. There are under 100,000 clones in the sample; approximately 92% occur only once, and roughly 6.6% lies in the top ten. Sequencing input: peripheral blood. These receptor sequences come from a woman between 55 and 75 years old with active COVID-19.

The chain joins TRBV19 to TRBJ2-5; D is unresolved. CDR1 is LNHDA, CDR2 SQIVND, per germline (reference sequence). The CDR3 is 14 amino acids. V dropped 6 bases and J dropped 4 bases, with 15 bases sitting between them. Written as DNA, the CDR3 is TGTGCCAGTAGCCCGAACCCCGAGAGAGAGACCCAGTACTTC. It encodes CASSPNPERETQYF.

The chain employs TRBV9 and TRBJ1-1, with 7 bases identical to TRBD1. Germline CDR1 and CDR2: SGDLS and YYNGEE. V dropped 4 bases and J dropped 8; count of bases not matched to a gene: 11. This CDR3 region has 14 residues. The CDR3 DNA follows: TGTGCCAGCAGCATTGGACAGGCAAGGGAAGAAGCTTTCTTT. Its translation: CASSIGQAREEAFF.

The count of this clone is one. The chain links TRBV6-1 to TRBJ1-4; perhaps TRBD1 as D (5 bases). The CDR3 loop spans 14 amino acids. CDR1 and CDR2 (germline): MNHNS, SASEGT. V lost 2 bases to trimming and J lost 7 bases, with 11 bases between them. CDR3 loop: CASSERGASEKLFF. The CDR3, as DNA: TGTGCCAGCAGTGAAAGGGGCGCGAGTGAAAAACTGTTTTTT.

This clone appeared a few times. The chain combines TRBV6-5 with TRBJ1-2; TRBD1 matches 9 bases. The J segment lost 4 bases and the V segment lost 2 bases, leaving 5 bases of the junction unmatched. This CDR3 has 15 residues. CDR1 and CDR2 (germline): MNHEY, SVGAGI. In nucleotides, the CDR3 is TGTGCCAGCAGTTACCGTAAGACAGGGGGCTATGGCTACACCTTC. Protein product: CASSYRKTGGYGYTF.

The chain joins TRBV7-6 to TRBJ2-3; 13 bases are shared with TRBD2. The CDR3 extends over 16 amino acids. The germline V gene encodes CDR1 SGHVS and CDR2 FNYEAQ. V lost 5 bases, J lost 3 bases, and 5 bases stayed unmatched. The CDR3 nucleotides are TGTGCCAGCAGCCTTGGACTAGCGGGAGTGACAGATACGCAGTATTTT. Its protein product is CASSLGLAGVTDTQYF. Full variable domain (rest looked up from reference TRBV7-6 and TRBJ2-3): GAGVSQSPRYKVTKRGQDVALRCDPISGHVSLYWYRQALGQGPEFLTYFNYEAQQDKSGLPNDRFSAERPEGSISTLTIQRTEQRDSAMYRCASSLGLAGVTDTQYFGPGTRLTVL.

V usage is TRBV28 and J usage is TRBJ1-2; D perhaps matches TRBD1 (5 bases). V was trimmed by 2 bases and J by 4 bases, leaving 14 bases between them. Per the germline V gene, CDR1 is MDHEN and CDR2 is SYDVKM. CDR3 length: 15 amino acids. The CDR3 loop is CASSLLPGSGYGYTF. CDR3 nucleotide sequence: TGTGCCAGCAGTTTACTTCCAGGGTCGGGCTATGGCTACACCTTC.

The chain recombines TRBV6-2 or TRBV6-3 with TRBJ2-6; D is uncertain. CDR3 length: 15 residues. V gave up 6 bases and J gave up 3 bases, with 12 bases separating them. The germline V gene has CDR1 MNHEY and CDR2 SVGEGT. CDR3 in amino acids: CASSDHSGGANVLTF. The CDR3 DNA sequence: TGTGCCAGCAGCGACCACTCAGGTGGGGCCAACGTCCTGACTTTC.

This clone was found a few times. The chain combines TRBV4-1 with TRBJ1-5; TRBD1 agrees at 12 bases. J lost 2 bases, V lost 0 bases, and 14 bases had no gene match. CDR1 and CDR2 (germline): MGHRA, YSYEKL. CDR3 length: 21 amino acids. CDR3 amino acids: CASSQEPPGTGGGFGNQPQHF. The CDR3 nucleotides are TGCGCCAGCAGCCAAGAGCCCCCCGGGACAGGGGGCGGATTCGGCAATCAGCCCCAGCATTTT.

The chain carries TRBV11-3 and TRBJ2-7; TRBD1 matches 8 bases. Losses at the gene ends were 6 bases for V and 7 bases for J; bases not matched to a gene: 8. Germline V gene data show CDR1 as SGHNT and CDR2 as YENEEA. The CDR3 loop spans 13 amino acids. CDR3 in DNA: TGTGCCAGCAGTCAAAGGACAGGGCATGAGCAGTACTTC. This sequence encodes CASSQRTGHEQYF.

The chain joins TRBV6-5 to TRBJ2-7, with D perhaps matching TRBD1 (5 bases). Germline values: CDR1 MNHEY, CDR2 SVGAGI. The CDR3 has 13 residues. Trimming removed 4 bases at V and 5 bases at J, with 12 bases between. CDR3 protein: CASSSQGIDEQYF. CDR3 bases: TGTGCCAGCAGTTCTCAGGGTATCGACGAGCAGTACTTC.

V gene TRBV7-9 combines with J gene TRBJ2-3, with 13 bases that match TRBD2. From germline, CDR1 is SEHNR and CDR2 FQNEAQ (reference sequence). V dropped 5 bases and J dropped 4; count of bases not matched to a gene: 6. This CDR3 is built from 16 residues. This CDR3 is CASSTSGGAGPDTQYF. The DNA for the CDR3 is TGTGCCAGCAGCACTAGCGGGGGGGCCGGCCCAGATACGCAGTATTTT.

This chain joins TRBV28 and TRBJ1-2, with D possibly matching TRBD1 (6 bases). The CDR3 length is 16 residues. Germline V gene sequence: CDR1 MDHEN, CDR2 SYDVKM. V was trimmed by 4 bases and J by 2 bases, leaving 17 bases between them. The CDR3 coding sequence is TGTGCCAGCAGTTGGGGGGGGGCGGACACCAACTATGGCTACACCTTC. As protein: CASSWGGADTNYGYTF.

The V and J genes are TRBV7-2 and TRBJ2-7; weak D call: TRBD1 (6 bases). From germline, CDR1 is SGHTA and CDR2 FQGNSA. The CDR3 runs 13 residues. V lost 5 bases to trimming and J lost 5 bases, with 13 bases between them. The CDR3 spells CASSLNRVNEQYF. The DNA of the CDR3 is TGTGCCAGCAGCCTAAACAGGGTGAACGAGCAGTACTTC.